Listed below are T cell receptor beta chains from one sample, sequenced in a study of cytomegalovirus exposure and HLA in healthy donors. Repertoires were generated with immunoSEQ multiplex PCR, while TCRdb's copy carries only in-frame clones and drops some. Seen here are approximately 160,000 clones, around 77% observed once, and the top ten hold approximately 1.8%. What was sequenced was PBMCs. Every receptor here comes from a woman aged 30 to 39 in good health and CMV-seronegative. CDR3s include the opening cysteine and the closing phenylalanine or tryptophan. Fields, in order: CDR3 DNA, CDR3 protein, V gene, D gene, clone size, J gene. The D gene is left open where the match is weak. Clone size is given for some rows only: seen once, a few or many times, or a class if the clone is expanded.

CDR3 DNA: TGTGCCAGCAGCCTCTTTGTAGATACGCAGTATTTT
CDR3 protein: CASSLFVDTQYF
V gene: TRBV28
D gene: .
clone size: .
J gene: TRBJ2-3

CDR3 DNA: TGTGCCAGCAGTTCCCGGGACAATTTCTACAATGAGCAGTTCTTC
CDR3 protein: CASSSRDNFYNEQFF
V gene: TRBV6-6
D gene: .
clone size: .
J gene: TRBJ2-1

CDR3 DNA: TGTGCCAGCAGCGTAGCCGAGGGAACTGAAGCTTTCTTT
CDR3 protein: CASSVAEGTEAFF
V gene: TRBV9
D gene: .
clone size: .
J gene: TRBJ1-1

CDR3 DNA: TGTGCCTGGAGTGGAGGATCGGGCAATCAGCCCCAGCATTTT
CDR3 protein: CAWSGGSGNQPQHF
V gene: TRBV30
D gene: .
clone size: .
J gene: TRBJ1-5

CDR3 DNA: TGCGCCAGCAGCTTGGTAGGGGCCGGGGAGACCCAGTACTTC
CDR3 protein: CASSLVGAGETQYF
V gene: TRBV5-1
D gene: .
clone size: once
J gene: TRBJ2-5

CDR3 DNA: TGCGCCAGCAGCTTTCAGGGATCCTACGAGCAGTACTTC
CDR3 protein: CASSFQGSYEQYF
V gene: TRBV5-1
D gene: .
clone size: .
J gene: TRBJ2-7

CDR3 DNA: TGTGCCAGCAGCTTACCCCGTATCGGAGACTCTGGAAACACCATATATTTT
CDR3 protein: CASSLPRIGDSGNTIYF
V gene: TRBV7-9
D gene: .
clone size: .
J gene: TRBJ1-3

CDR3 DNA: TGTGCCAGCAGCCGAGGGCAAAATGAAAAACTGTTTTTT
CDR3 protein: CASSRGQNEKLFF
V gene: TRBV7-9
D gene: .
clone size: .
J gene: TRBJ1-4

CDR3 DNA: TGTGCCAGCAGCCAAGACGTCCGGGACAGGGTCTACAATGAGCAGTTCTTC
CDR3 protein: CASSQDVRDRVYNEQFF
V gene: TRBV4-2
D gene: TRBD1
clone size: .
J gene: TRBJ2-1

CDR3 DNA: TGTGCCAGCAGCCTCCCCCGGGACAGGGGGCGGTGGGGCACTGAAGCTTTCTTT
CDR3 protein: CASSLPRDRGRWGTEAFF
V gene: TRBV7-2
D gene: TRBD1
clone size: .
J gene: TRBJ1-1

CDR3 DNA: TGCGCCAGCAGCCAAGGGACCGGGACAGGCGGCTACGAGCAGTACTTC
CDR3 protein: CASSQGTGTGGYEQYF
V gene: TRBV4-3
D gene: TRBD1
clone size: .
J gene: TRBJ2-7

CDR3 DNA: TGTGCCAGCAGCGGACTAGCGGGGAACACCGGGGAGCTGTTTTTT
CDR3 protein: CASSGLAGNTGELFF
V gene: TRBV2
D gene: TRBD2
clone size: once
J gene: TRBJ2-2

CDR3 DNA: TGTGCCAGCAGTGAAACCGGGAGGTGGGAGACCCAGTACTTC
CDR3 protein: CASSETGRWETQYF
V gene: TRBV6-1
D gene: TRBD2
clone size: .
J gene: TRBJ2-5

CDR3 DNA: TGTGCCAGTAACCAACCGGGACAGGGAGGAGAGCAGTACTTC
CDR3 protein: CASNQPGQGGEQYF
V gene: TRBV19
D gene: TRBD1
clone size: .
J gene: TRBJ2-7

CDR3 DNA: TGCGCCAGCAGCTTGCCAGGCACAGATACGCAGTATTTT
CDR3 protein: CASSLPGTDTQYF
V gene: TRBV5-1
D gene: .
clone size: .
J gene: TRBJ2-3

CDR3 DNA: TGTGCCAGCAGCTTAGCCAACGAGCAGTACTTC
CDR3 protein: CASSLANEQYF
V gene: TRBV7-8
D gene: .
clone size: few
J gene: TRBJ2-7